This entry concerns a single T cell receptor beta chain. These data come from a study of tumor-infiltrating lymphocytes in primary liver carcinoma. Unsorted bulk tissue (roughly 20-34 mg) underwent RNA and DNA co-extraction. The length of the CDR3 is 13 residues. Germline CDR1 SQVTM, CDR2 ANQGSEA. Production of TCR beta cDNA used approximately 0.45 ug total RNA together with a constant-region primer. Three nested multiplex PCR rounds of slightly modified ARM-PCR generated TCR beta libraries. The study ran its first two PCR rounds for roughly 11 cycles each, using TRBV1-TRBV30 forward primers and a C-beta reverse primer. TCRdb recomputed calls from the multiplex PCR reads with MiXCR, one row per CDR3 protein. The table lists 120,000 or so distinct CDR3 sequences, 60% to 70% of them singletons.

The V gene is TRBV29-1, the J gene TRBJ2-7; 7 bases are shared with TRBD2. Sample: liver tumor tissue from sampling region 1. Subset specified: tumor region T1, superior pole. This clonotype originated in a woman aged 55-70 years with primary liver carcinoma and hepatitis B virus infection. Here the CDR3 DNA reads TGCAACATTGAAGGCGGGAGTGCCTACGAGCAGTACTTC. Translated, it gives CNIEGGSAYEQYF.